The 15 T cell receptor beta chains reported below all come from one sample, sequenced in a study of blood T cell repertoires in COVID-19. Generated by immunoSEQ multiplex PCR, the TCRdb table keeps only in-frame clones and is missing some. The table lists about 42,000 clones, around 82% of them singletons, with about 25% in the top ten. The sample was peripheral blood. Receptors originate from a man aged 80 or over with acute or convalescent COVID-19.

The V and J genes are TRBV6-5 and TRBJ2-1; 12 bases align to TRBD2. Germline V gives CDR1 MNHEY, CDR2 SVGAGI. V lost 10 bases, J lost 10 bases, and 5 bases stayed unmatched. This CDR3 contains 12 residues. The DNA for the CDR3 is TGTGCCACCAGGACTAGCGGGGTGGAGCAGTTCTTC. It is translated as CATRTSGVEQFF.

The chain has TRBV6-5 and TRBJ2-5; TRBD2 matches at 9 bases. V gave up 8 bases and J gave up 4 bases; unmatched junction bases: 8. The V gene's germline CDR1 is MNHEY and CDR2 SVGAGI. The CDR3 sequence is 14 residues long. The CDR3 DNA is TGTGCCAGCTCAGAAGGAGCGGGGGGAGAGACCCAGTACTTC. Its protein product is CASSEGAGGETQYF.

The chain has TRBV6-2 or TRBV6-3 and TRBJ2-2; D might be TRBD1 (6 bases). Germline CDR1 MNHEY, CDR2 SVGEGT. The CDR3 is 16 amino acids. V lost 4 bases, J lost 5 bases, and 17 bases lay in between. The CDR3 sequence is CASSFPLGRGTGELFF. The CDR3 bases are TGTGCCAGCAGTTTTCCCTTAGGTAGGGGGACCGGGGAGCTGTTTTTT.

V and J are TRBV27 and TRBJ1-2, with D uncertain. CDR1 and CDR2 from the germline V gene are MNHEY and SMNVEV (reference sequence). The CDR3 sequence is 14 residues long. Between the trimmed V and J ends, which lost 6 bases and 7 bases, there was a span of 18 bases. Written as DNA, the CDR3 is TGTGCCAGCAGCCCAGGAAGGCTTAACCTTGGCTACACCTTC. This gives the protein CASSPGRLNLGYTF.

The V gene is TRBV5-1, the J gene TRBJ1-2; possible D gene TRBD1, 6 bases. Trimming stripped 0 bases from V and 6 bases from J, with 12 bases between. Per germline, CDR1 SGHRS and CDR2 YFSETQ. This CDR3 is built from 14 residues. DNA of the CDR3: TGCGCCAGCAGCTTGGATGGGGGCCATGATGGCTACACCTTC. It specifies CASSLDGGHDGYTF.

V usage is TRBV28 and J usage is TRBJ1-1; 7 bases match TRBD1. Germline CDR1 MDHEN, CDR2 SYDVKM. The trim removed 6 bases at V and 10 bases at J, leaving 20 bases unmatched. The CDR3 runs 16 residues. The CDR3 nucleotides read TGTGCCAGCAGCGGACTCCGAACAGGGGAGGTTAAAAGAGCTTTCTTT. This encodes CASSGLRTGEVKRAFF.

V and J are TRBV3-1 (or the pseudogene TRBV3-2) and TRBJ2-7; 10 positions match TRBD2. Germline loops: CDR1 LGHDT, CDR2 YNNKEL (reference sequence). V dropped 1 base and J dropped 3; count of bases not matched to a gene: 6. There are 16 residues in the CDR3. The CDR3 DNA is TGTGCCAGCAGCCAAGTCAGGGCTAGCGGGGGCTACGAGCAGTACTTC. Protein product: CASSQVRASGGYEQYF.

A few counts support this clone. The CDR3 DNA follows: TGCGCCAGCAGCCCCGTTGAGCGGGAGCTAGCAGATACGCAGTATTTT. Residues: CASSPVERELADTQYF. The V and J genes are TRBV4-1 and TRBJ2-3, with TRBD2 matching 8 bases. V lost 4 bases to trimming and J lost 4 bases; unmatched junction nucleotides: 10. The germline V gene has CDR1 MGHRA and CDR2 YSYEKL. The CDR3 is made up of 16 amino acids.

This chain uses TRBV7-6 with TRBJ2-3, with D uncertain. This CDR3 is 11 amino acids long. V shed 3 bases and J shed 6 bases, with 4 bases lying between them. The V gene's germline CDR1 is SGHVS and CDR2 FNYEAQ. CDR3 coding DNA: TGTGCCAGCAGCTTTGCGGATACGCAGTATTTT. Translation: CASSFADTQYF.

This rearrangement joins TRBV5-1 to TRBJ2-4, with 11 bases lining up with TRBD2. CDR3 length equals 13 residues. V lost 7 bases and J lost 9; bases outside the gene matches: 6. Germline values: CDR1 SGHRS, CDR2 YFSETQ. CDR3 region: CASHELAGAIQYF. The CDR3 bases are TGCGCCAGCCATGAACTAGCGGGAGCCATTCAGTACTTC.

The V call is TRBV5-5, the J call TRBJ1-5; the match to TRBD1 covers 7 bases. Germline V gene data show CDR1 as SGHKS and CDR2 as YYEKEE (reference sequence). The trim removed 0 bases at V and 6 bases at J, leaving 3 bases unmatched. The CDR3 is 14 residues long. CDR3 sequence reads: CASSLEGAGQPQHF. The CDR3 DNA sequence: TGTGCCAGCAGCTTGGAGGGGGCGGGTCAGCCCCAGCATTTT.

The chain is built from TRBV5-6 and TRBJ1-6, with D possibly being TRBD1 (6 bases). Per germline, CDR1 SGHDT and CDR2 YYEEEE. The CDR3 is 13 amino acids. V shed 4 bases and J shed 6 bases, with 8 bases lying between them. The CDR3 sequence is CASSVDSNSPLHF. In nucleotides, the CDR3 is TGTGCCAGCAGCGTGGACAGTAATTCACCCCTCCACTTT.

The rearrangement joins TRBV7-9 to TRBJ2-7, with 12 bases aligning to TRBD1. Germline V gene lookup returns CDR1 SEHNR and CDR2 FQNEAQ (reference sequence). The CDR3 has 14 residues. V shed 7 bases, J shed 6 bases, and the junction held 7 bases outside the gene matches. The CDR3 coding sequence is TGTGCCAGCAAGGGACAGGGGGCTGTCAGCGAGCAGTACTTC. It encodes CASKGQGAVSEQYF.

This clone was counted a few times. This sequence joins TRBV18 and TRBJ1-4; D gene uncertain. The germline V gene encodes CDR1 KGHSH and CDR2 LQKENI. V was shortened by 3 bases and J by 7 bases, with 6 bases between the two germline ends. The CDR3 has 12 amino acids. The CDR3 here is CASSPSGEKLFF. As DNA, the CDR3 is TGTGCCAGCTCACCTTCAGGTGAAAAACTGTTTTTT. The full variable domain, with the rest looked up from reference TRBV18 and TRBJ1-4, is NAGVMQNPRHLVRRRGQEARLRCSPMKGHSHVYWYRQLPEEGLKFMVYLQKENIIDESGMPKERFSAEFPKEGPSILRIQQVVRGDSAAYFCASSPSGEKLFFGSGTQLSVL.

The chain couples TRBV2 to TRBJ2-7; D ambiguous. CDR1 and CDR2 (germline): SNHLY, FYNNEI. The CDR3 consists of 17 residues. V gave up 3 bases and J gave up 2 bases, with 20 bases separating them. CDR3 sequence reads: CASSESSLRSPAYEQYF. The CDR3 nucleotides are TGTGCCAGCAGTGAGAGCTCTTTGAGGAGTCCGGCCTACGAGCAGTACTTC.